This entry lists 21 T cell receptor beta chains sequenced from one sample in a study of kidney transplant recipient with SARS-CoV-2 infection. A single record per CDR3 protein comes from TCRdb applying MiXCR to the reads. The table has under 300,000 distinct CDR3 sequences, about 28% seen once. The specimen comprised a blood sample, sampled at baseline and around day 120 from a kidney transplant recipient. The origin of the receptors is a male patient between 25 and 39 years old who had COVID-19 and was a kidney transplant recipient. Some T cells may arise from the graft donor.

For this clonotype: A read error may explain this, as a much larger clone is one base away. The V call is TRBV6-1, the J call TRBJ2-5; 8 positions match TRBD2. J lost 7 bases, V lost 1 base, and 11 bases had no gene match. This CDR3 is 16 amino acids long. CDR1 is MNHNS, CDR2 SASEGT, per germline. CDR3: CASSEVGLGLGGTQYF. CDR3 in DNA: TGTGCCAGCAGTGAAGTTGGTTTGGGACTAGGGGGGACCCAGTACTTC.

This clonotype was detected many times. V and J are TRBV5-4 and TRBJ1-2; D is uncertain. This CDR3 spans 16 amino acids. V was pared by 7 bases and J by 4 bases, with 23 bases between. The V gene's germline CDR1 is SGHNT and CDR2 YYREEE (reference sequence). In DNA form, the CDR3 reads TGTGCCAGCCACTTAATCGTACCAGGAAAGACCTATGGCTACACCTTC. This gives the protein CASHLIVPGKTYGYTF.

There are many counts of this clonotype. The CDR3: CASSLATVPMGYNEQFF. CDR3 DNA sequence: TGCGCCAGCAGCTTGGCCACCGTACCCATGGGCTACAATGAGCAGTTCTTC. V and J are TRBV5-1 and TRBJ2-1, with unresolved D. This CDR3 contains 17 residues. V was cut by 0 bases and J by 3 bases, with 16 bases left in between. Germline values: CDR1 SGHRS, CDR2 YFSETQ.

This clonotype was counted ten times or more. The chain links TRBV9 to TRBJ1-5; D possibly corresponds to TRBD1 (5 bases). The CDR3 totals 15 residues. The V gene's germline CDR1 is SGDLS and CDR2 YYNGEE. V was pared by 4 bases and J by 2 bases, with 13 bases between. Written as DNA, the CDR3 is TGTGCCAGCAGCCCGTGGGACGACCGCAATCAGCCCCAGCATTTT. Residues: CASSPWDDRNQPQHF. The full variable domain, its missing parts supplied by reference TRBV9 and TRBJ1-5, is DSGVTQTPKHLITATGQRVTLRCSPRSGDLSVYWYQQSLDQGLQFLIQYYNGEERAKGNILERFSAQQFPDLHSELNLSSLELGDSALYFCASSPWDDRNQPQHFGDGTRLSIL.

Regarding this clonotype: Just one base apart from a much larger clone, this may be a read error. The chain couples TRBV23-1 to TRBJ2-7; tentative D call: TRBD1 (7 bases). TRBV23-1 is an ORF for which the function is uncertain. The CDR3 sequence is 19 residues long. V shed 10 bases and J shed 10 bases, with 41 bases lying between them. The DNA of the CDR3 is TGCGCCACCCCTCGTCACAGGGGCCCCCCGCGGGGACGACCTAACGGACAGTACTTC. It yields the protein CATPRHRGPPRGRPNGQYF.

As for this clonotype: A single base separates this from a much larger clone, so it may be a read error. CDR3 sequence (DNA): TGTGCCAGCAGTCCCTGGGCAGGGGGAAGGAATGAAAAACTGTTTTTT. This codes for CASSPWAGGRNEKLFF. The chain uses TRBV28 and TRBJ1-4; 7 bases are shared with TRBD1. V dropped 5 bases and J dropped 5; count of bases not matched to a gene: 11. In germline, CDR1 is MDHEN, CDR2 SYDVKM. The CDR3 spans 16 residues.

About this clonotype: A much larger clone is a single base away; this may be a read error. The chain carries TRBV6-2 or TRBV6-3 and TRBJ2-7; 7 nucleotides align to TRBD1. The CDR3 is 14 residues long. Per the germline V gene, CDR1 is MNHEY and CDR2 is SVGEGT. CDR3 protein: CTSSYSAGGYEQYF. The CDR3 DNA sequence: TGTACCAGCAGTTACTCAGCAGGGGGCTACGAGCAGTACTTC.

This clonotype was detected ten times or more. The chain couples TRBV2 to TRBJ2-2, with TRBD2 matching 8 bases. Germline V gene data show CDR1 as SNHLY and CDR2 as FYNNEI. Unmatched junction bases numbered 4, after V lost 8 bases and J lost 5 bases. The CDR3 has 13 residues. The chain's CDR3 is CASGTRETGELFF. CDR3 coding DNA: TGTGCCAGCGGGACTAGGGAGACCGGGGAGCTGTTTTTT.

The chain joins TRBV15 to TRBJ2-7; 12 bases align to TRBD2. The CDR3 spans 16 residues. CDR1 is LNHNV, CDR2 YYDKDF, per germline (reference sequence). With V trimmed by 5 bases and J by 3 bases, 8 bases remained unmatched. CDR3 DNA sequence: TGTGCCACCAGCGATACGACTAGCGGGAGTAGCTACGAGCAGTACTTC. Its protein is CATSDTTSGSSYEQYF.

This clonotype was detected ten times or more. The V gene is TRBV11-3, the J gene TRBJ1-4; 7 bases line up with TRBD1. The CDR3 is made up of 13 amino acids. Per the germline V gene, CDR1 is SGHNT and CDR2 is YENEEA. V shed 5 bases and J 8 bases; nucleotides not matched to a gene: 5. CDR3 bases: TGTGCCAGCAGCACCGCAGGGGGAGAAAAACTGTTTTTT. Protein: CASSTAGGEKLFF. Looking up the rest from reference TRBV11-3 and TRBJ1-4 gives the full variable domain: EAGVVQSPRYKIIEKKQPVAFWCNPISGHNTLYWYLQNLGQGPELLIRYENEEAVDDSQLPKDRFSAERLKGVDSTLKIQPAELGDSAVYLCASSTAGGEKLFFGSGTQLSVL.

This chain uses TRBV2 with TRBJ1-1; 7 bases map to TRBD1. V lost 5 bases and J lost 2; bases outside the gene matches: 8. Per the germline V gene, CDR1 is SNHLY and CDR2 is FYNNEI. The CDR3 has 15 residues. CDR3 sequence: CASSIGTDHNTEAFF. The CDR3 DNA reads TGTGCCAGCAGTATTGGGACAGACCATAACACTGAAGCTTTCTTT.

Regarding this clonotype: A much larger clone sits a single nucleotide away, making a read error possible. The CDR3 DNA follows: TGTGCCAGCAGCTTTTGGGGAGACCACGAGCAGTACTTC. The encoded protein is CASSFWGDHEQYF. This sequence joins TRBV7-9 and TRBJ2-7; D might be TRBD2 (5 bases). This CDR3 has 13 amino acids. Per the germline V gene, CDR1 is SEHNR and CDR2 is FQNEAQ (reference sequence). V was pared by 3 bases and J by 5 bases, with 11 bases between. The full variable domain, rest sourced from reference TRBV7-9 and TRBJ2-7, is DTGVSQNPRHKITKRGQNVTFRCDPISEHNRLYWYRQTLGQGPEFLTYFQNEAQLEKSRLLSDRFSAERPKGSFSTLEIQRTEQGDSAMYLCASSFWGDHEQYFGPGTRLTVT.

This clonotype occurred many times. The CDR3 here is CASSPGVAFSYEQYF. CDR3 nucleotides: TGTGCCAGCAGCCCGGGGGTAGCTTTTTCCTACGAGCAGTACTTC. The chain has TRBV6-5 and TRBJ2-7, with TRBD2 as a possible D gene (6 bases). Germline CDR1 is MNHEY and CDR2 is SVGAGI. Trimming removed 6 bases at V and 1 base at J, with 16 bases between. The CDR3 totals 15 residues.

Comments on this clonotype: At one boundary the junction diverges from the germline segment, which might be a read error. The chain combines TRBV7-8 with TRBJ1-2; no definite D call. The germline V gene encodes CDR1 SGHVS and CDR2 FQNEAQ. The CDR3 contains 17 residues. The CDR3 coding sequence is TGTGCCAGCAGCCGAGATCAGTTTACCCGAAAGACCTATGGCTACGCCTTC. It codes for CASSRDQFTRKTYGYAF.

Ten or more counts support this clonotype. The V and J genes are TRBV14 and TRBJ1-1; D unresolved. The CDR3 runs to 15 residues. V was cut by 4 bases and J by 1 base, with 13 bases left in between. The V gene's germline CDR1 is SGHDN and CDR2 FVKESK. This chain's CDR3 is CASSRDRPQNTEAFF. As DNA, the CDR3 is TGTGCCAGCAGCCGCGACCGTCCGCAGAACACTGAAGCTTTCTTT.

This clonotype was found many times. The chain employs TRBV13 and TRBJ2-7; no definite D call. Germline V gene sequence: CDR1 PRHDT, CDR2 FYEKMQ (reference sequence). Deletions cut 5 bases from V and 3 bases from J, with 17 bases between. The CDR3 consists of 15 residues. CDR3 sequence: CASSPSSGPYYEQYF. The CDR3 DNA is TGTGCCAGCAGCCCCAGCTCCGGACCGTACTACGAGCAGTACTTC.

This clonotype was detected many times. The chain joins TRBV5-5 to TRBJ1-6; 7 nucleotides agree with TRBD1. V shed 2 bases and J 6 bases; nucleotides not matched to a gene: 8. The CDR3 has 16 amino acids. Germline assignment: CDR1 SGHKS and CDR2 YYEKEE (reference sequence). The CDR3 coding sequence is TGTGCCAGCAGCTTTGATCCGGGACAGCCTAATTCACCCCTCCACTTT. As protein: CASSFDPGQPNSPLHF.

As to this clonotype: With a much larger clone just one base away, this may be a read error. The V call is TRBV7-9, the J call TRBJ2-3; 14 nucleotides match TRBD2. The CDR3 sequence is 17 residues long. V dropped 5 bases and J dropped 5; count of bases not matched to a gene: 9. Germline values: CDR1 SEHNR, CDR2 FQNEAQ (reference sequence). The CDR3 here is CASSMGLAGARVDTQYF. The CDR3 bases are TGTGCCAGCAGCATGGGACTAGCGGGAGCTAGGGTAGATACGCAGTATTTT.

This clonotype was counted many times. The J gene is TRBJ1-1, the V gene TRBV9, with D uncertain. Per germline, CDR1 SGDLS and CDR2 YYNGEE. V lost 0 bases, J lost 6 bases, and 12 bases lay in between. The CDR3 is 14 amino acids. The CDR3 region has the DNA TGTGCCAGCAGCGTAGGAGCCCCGGGCGCTGAAGCTTTCTTT. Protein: CASSVGAPGAEAFF.

CDR3 residues: CASSFIGDEQFF. The CDR3 DNA is TGTGCCAGCAGTTTCATTGGGGATGAGCAGTTCTTC. The chain recombines TRBV27 with TRBJ2-1; D not certain. V was trimmed by 3 bases and J by 8 bases, leaving 8 bases between them. The germline CDR1 and CDR2 sequences are MNHEY and SMNVEV (reference sequence). The length of the CDR3 is 12 residues.

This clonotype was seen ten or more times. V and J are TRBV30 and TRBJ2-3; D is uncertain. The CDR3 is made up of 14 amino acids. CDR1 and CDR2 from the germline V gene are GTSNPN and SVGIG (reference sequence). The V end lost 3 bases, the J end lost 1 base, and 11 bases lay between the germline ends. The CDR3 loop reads CAWRSPQGTDTQYF. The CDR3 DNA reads TGTGCCTGGAGAAGCCCCCAAGGCACAGATACGCAGTATTTT.